Each of the 22 T cell receptor beta chains below was sequenced from the same sample in a study of blood T cell repertoires in COVID-19. Profiled with immunoSEQ multiplex PCR; TCRdb holds only in-frame clones, not every one. The sample has approximately 60,000 clones, approximately 80% seen once. Sequenced sample: peripheral blood. The receptors originated from a woman at least 80 years old with acute or convalescent COVID-19.

The rearrangement links TRBV6-2 or TRBV6-3 to TRBJ2-7, with D possibly TRBD2 on 7 matching bases. Trimming cost V 2 bases and J 3 bases, with 14 bases left between them. The CDR3 is 15 residues long. CDR1 is MNHEY and CDR2 is SVGEGT in the germline V gene. CDR3 bases: TGTGCCAGCAGTTACGGAAGAGGGGGGGACTACGAGCAGTACTTC. Residues: CASSYGRGGDYEQYF.

The chain recombines TRBV5-1 with TRBJ1-1; 7 bases map to TRBD1. Germline V gene lookup returns CDR1 SGHRS and CDR2 YFSETQ. This CDR3 is built from 16 residues. Unmatched junction bases numbered 9, after V lost 4 bases and J lost 0 bases. This CDR3 reads CASSGGDSSMNTEAFF. The CDR3 DNA reads TGCGCCAGCAGCGGAGGGGACAGCAGCATGAACACTGAAGCTTTCTTT.

The chain is built from TRBV2 and TRBJ1-2; 9 bases are a match to TRBD1. The CDR3 has 19 amino acids. J lost 2 bases, V lost 1 base, and 14 bases had no gene match. CDR1 is SNHLY, CDR2 FYNNEI, per germline. DNA for the CDR3: TGTGCCAGCAGTGAAGGATGGGACAGGGTTGGTTTTCCCAACTATGGCTACACCTTC. Protein: CASSEGWDRVGFPNYGYTF.

The chain combines TRBV27 with TRBJ2-7; 9 bases are a match to TRBD1. Germline V gene sequence: CDR1 MNHEY, CDR2 SMNVEV (reference sequence). The CDR3 contains 12 residues. J was trimmed by 7 bases and V by 5 bases; bases with no gene match: 3. CDR3 region: CASSGDREEQYF. CDR3 sequence (DNA): TGTGCCAGCAGTGGGGACAGGGAAGAGCAGTACTTC.

This clone came up once. The chain uses TRBV11-2 and TRBJ2-2; 11 positions agree with TRBD2. The CDR3 covers 16 residues. Trimming at V came to 5 bases and at J to 1 base, leaving 3 bases not matched to a gene. Per the germline V gene, CDR1 is SGHAT and CDR2 is FQNNGV. The CDR3 here is CASSLLAGGNTGELFF. CDR3 bases: TGTGCCAGCAGCCTTCTAGCGGGAGGGAACACCGGGGAGCTGTTTTTT.

This chain joins TRBV28 and TRBJ2-5, with D perhaps TRBD1 (6 bases). The CDR3 has 14 amino acids. CDR1 MDHEN and CDR2 SYDVKM come from the germline V gene. Trimming removed 7 bases from V and 4 bases from J, with 16 bases in between. Written as DNA, the CDR3 is TGTGCCAGCACCCTACCAGGGGCCGGAGAGACCCAGTACTTC. The encoded protein is CASTLPGAGETQYF.

The chain is built from TRBV7-8 and TRBJ2-7, with D tentatively TRBD1 (5 bases). The ends were cut back, 5 bases at V and 4 bases at J, with 12 bases in the middle. The CDR3 covers 13 residues. Germline V gene lookup returns CDR1 SGHVS and CDR2 FQNEAQ. CDR3 nucleotides: TGTGCCAGCAGCCAGGACACGTTATACGAGCAGTACTTC. This encodes CASSQDTLYEQYF.

The CDR3 spells CASSLDSYPATNEKLFF. CDR3 in DNA: TGCGCCAGCAGCTTGGACTCCTACCCTGCAACTAATGAAAAACTGTTTTTT. The V and J genes are TRBV5-1 and TRBJ1-4; D remains unclear. Germline V gene lookup returns CDR1 SGHRS and CDR2 YFSETQ. With 0 bases removed from V and 0 bases from J, the gap between germline ends came to 12 bases. The CDR3 totals 17 residues. Drawing the rest from reference TRBV5-1 and TRBJ1-4, the complete variable domain is KAGVTQTPRYLIKTRGQQVTLSCSPISGHRSVSWYQQTPGQGLQFLFEYFSETQRNKGNFPGRFSGRQFSNSRSEMNVSTLELGDSALYLCASSLDSYPATNEKLFFGSGTQLSVL.

V is TRBV15 and J is TRBJ2-2; no definite D call. The CDR3 runs 15 residues. Germline CDR1 and CDR2: LNHNV and YYDKDF (reference sequence). Trimming removed 0 bases from V and 3 bases from J, with 8 bases in between. The CDR3 DNA is TGTGCCACCAGCAGAGATAATAGCTACACCGGGGAGCTGTTTTTT. This codes for CATSRDNSYTGELFF. Variable domain in full (rest from reference TRBV15 and TRBJ2-2): DAMVIQNPRYQVTQFGKPVTLSCSQTLNHNVMYWYQQKSSQAPKLLFHYYDKDFNNEADTPDNFQSRRPNTSFCFLDIRSPGLGDTAMYLCATSRDNSYTGELFFGEGSRLTVL.

The chain recombines TRBV27 with TRBJ2-2; D perhaps matches TRBD1 (6 bases). Trimming left V 6 bases short and J 4 bases short, with 18 bases between. Per the germline V gene, CDR1 is MNHEY and CDR2 is SMNVEV (reference sequence). The length of the CDR3 is 16 residues. The DNA for the CDR3 is TGTGCCAGCAGCCACCCAGGGGCCATTAGCACCGGGGAGCTGTTTTTT. Translating gives CASSHPGAISTGELFF.

This clone has only a few counts. The chain combines TRBV14 with TRBJ2-2; D perhaps matches TRBD1 (5 bases). Trimming removed 1 base from V and 5 bases from J, with 11 bases in between. Germline CDR1 SGHDN, CDR2 FVKESK. The CDR3 has 15 residues. CDR3 sequence: CASSQAQGRTGELFF. The CDR3 DNA follows: TGTGCCAGCAGCCAAGCCCAGGGAAGGACCGGGGAGCTGTTTTTT.

This clone showed up just once. V usage is TRBV27 and J usage is TRBJ1-5; tentative D call: TRBD1 (6 bases). This CDR3 contains 13 residues. V lost 3 bases, J lost 7 bases, and 10 bases lay in between. Germline CDR1 and CDR2: MNHEY and SMNVEV (reference sequence). This chain's CDR3 is CASSLDSRQPQHF. CDR3 in DNA: TGTGCCAGCAGTTTGGACAGTCGGCAGCCCCAGCATTTT.

The CDR3 DNA follows: TGTGCCAGCTCGGAAGCGGGAGGGATAGTTGAGACCCAGTACTTC. This sequence encodes CASSEAGGIVETQYF. This rearrangement joins TRBV28 to TRBJ2-5; 10 bases align to TRBD2. V shed 8 bases and J 5 bases; nucleotides not matched to a gene: 11. The CDR3 loop spans 15 amino acids. CDR1 and CDR2 (germline): MDHEN, SYDVKM.

The chain uses TRBV6-5 and TRBJ2-5, with 9 nucleotides matching TRBD2. The germline V gene has CDR1 MNHEY and CDR2 SVGAGI. This CDR3 has 14 amino acids. Trimming removed 8 bases from V and 5 bases from J; junction bases left unmatched: 9. As DNA, the CDR3 is TGTGCCAGCGGGGTCCTAGCGGGGTGGGAGACCCAGTACTTC. Its translation: CASGVLAGWETQYF.

The gene calls are TRBV5-1 and TRBJ2-1; maybe TRBD1 (5 bases). V lost 0 bases to trimming and J lost 10 bases, with 5 bases between them. Germline CDR1 is SGHRS and CDR2 is YFSETQ. The CDR3 has 11 amino acids. The CDR3 DNA follows: TGCGCCAGCAGCTTGGAGGGGGAGCAGTTCTTC. Encoded protein: CASSLEGEQFF.

The chain recombines TRBV6-5 with TRBJ1-1; D is uncertain. The CDR3 covers 14 residues. Germline CDR1 MNHEY, CDR2 SVGAGI. V was pared by 2 bases and J by 0 bases, with 7 bases between. CDR3 nucleotides: TGTGCCAGCAGTTACACTACGGTGAACACTGAAGCTTTCTTT. Residues: CASSYTTVNTEAFF.

The chain recombines TRBV14 with TRBJ2-1; weak D call: TRBD2 (7 bases). CDR1 and CDR2 (germline): SGHDN, FVKESK. The CDR3 is 18 residues long. V lost 0 bases to trimming and J lost 7 bases, with 22 bases between them. For the CDR3, the DNA is TGTGCCAGCAGCCAAGACCCTCGGCGGGGGAGGGGGTGGAATGAGCAGTTCTTC. This encodes CASSQDPRRGRGWNEQFF.

The CDR3 protein is CSVALRQDTEAFF. The CDR3 nucleotides read TGCAGCGTTGCCCTTCGGCAGGACACTGAAGCTTTCTTT. The chain employs TRBV29-1 and TRBJ1-1; unclear D gene. This CDR3 comprises 13 residues. V was clipped by 4 bases and J by 3 bases, with 12 bases between them. In germline, CDR1 is SQVTM, CDR2 ANQGSEA.

This chain uses TRBV18 with TRBJ2-1; 7 positions agree with TRBD2. The CDR3 loop spans 15 amino acids. V shed 3 bases, J shed 5 bases, and the junction held 7 bases outside the gene matches. Germline CDR1 and CDR2: KGHSH and LQKENI. This chain's CDR3 is CASSPSLGGNNEQFF. The CDR3 nucleotides are TGTGCCAGCTCACCGTCCCTCGGGGGGAACAATGAGCAGTTCTTC. The whole variable domain, filled in from reference TRBV18 and TRBJ2-1, reads NAGVMQNPRHLVRRRGQEARLRCSPMKGHSHVYWYRQLPEEGLKFMVYLQKENIIDESGMPKERFSAEFPKEGPSILRIQQVVRGDSAAYFCASSPSLGGNNEQFFGPGTRLTVL.

This chain uses TRBV7-9 with TRBJ2-1; weak D call: TRBD2 (5 bases). Trimming took 3 bases from V and 5 from J, leaving 14 bases between them. This CDR3 comprises 15 residues. Germline-derived CDR1 and CDR2 are SEHNR and FQNEAQ (reference sequence). The CDR3 nucleotides are TGTGCCAGCAGCTTGGGAAGCGGAGGCCACAATGAGCAGTTCTTC. This sequence encodes CASSLGSGGHNEQFF.

V usage is TRBV30 and J usage is TRBJ2-5; 11 nucleotides match TRBD2. The CDR3 totals 15 residues. Germline values: CDR1 GTSNPN, CDR2 SVGIG (reference sequence). V trimming: 2 bases; J trimming: 8 bases; junction bases outside the gene matches: 10. The CDR3 loop reads CAWSPPGLAARTQYF. CDR3 DNA: TGTGCCTGGAGTCCGCCGGGACTAGCGGCGAGAACCCAGTACTTC.

DNA for the CDR3: TGTGCCAGCAGCTTGGCCGGAGGGACCTACAATGAGCAGTTCTTC. It translates to CASSLAGGTYNEQFF. V is TRBV5-4 and J is TRBJ2-1; possible D gene TRBD2, 6 bases. Germline V gene sequence: CDR1 SGHNT, CDR2 YYREEE (reference sequence). V was pared by 0 bases and J by 2 bases, with 9 bases between. This CDR3 contains 15 residues.